This TCR beta chain emerged from a study of shared clonotypes between healthy human individuals. Findings and caveats of the study: Naive subsets generally exceeded memory subsets in estimated richness.

Assay: immunoSEQ multiplex PCR; the TCRdb copy retains only in-frame clones and omits some. The sample lists about 2.4 million clones; under 95% were seen once. The CDR3 is made up of 14 amino acids. Trimming at V came to 3 bases and at J to 12 bases, leaving 4 bases not matched to a gene. Germline V CDR1 and CDR2: MDHEN, SYDVKM. Caucasian adults residing in Nashville, Tennessee made up all the donors. In the case of this clone: Its antigen is as yet unknown.

The sequencing sample was made of naive CD4+ T cells from PBMCs. Described subset: CD45RA+ positively selected. The chain combines TRBV28 with TRBJ2-1; TRBD2 matches at 14 bases. The sequence was collected from a young man in good health. Some clones in this sample may be carry-over from other donors' samples. The CDR3 bases are TGTGCCAGCAGTTTGGGGACTAGCGGGAGTGGGCAGTTCTTC. Its translation: CASSLGTSGSGQFF.